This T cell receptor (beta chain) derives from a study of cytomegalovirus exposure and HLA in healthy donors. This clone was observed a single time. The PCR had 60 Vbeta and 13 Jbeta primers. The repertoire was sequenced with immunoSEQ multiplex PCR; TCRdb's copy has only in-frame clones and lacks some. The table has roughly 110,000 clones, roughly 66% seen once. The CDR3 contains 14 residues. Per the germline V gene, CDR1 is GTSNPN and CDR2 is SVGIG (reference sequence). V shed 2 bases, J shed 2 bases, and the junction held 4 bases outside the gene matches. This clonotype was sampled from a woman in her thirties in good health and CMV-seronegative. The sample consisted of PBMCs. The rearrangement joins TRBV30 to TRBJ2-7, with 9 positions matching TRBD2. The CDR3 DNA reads TGTGCCTGGAGTTGGCGGGAGGGTCCCTACGAGCAGTACTTC. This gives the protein CAWSWREGPYEQYF.